The next 3 T cell receptor beta chains were all read from a single sample in a study of shared clonotypes between healthy human individuals. Profiled with immunoSEQ multiplex PCR; TCRdb holds only in-frame clones, not every one. The sample includes 2 million to 2.5 million clones, approximately 93% of them seen just once. The sequencing input was naive CD4+ T cells from PBMCs. Subset described: CD45RA+ positively selected. These receptors were collected from a man aged 18 to 29 in good health. Some clones in this sample may be carry-over from other donors' samples.

This chain links TRBV9 with TRBJ2-4, with unresolved D. The CDR3 runs 14 residues. V was cut by 4 bases and J by 1 base, with 9 bases left in between. CDR1 is SGDLS, CDR2 YYNGEE, per germline. The CDR3 DNA follows: TGTGCCAGCAGCAACACGGAGGCCAAAAACATTCAGTACTTC. This encodes CASSNTEAKNIQYF.

The CDR3 coding sequence is TGCGCCAGCACGCGGGGAGGGGGAGGCCCAGATACGCAGTATTTT. Encoded protein: CASTRGGGGPDTQYF. This rearrangement joins TRBV4-1 to TRBJ2-3, with D tentatively TRBD2 (7 bases). The CDR3 loop spans 15 amino acids. V was trimmed by 7 bases and J by 4 bases, leaving 18 bases between them. Germline CDR1 is MGHRA and CDR2 is YSYEKL.

J is TRBJ1-2 and V is TRBV20-1; D gene ambiguous. Per the germline V gene, CDR1 is DFQATT and CDR2 is SNEGSKA (reference sequence). Trimming pared 1 base from V and 8 bases from J, leaving 8 bases between. The CDR3 sequence is 11 residues long. CDR3 in DNA: TGCAGTGCTAGAGGGCGGGAGGGCTACACCTTC. Its translation is CSARGREGYTF.